These T cell receptor beta chains were read from a single sample in a study of shared clonotypes between healthy human individuals. TCRdb's copy holds only in-frame clones and misses some; the assay was immunoSEQ multiplex PCR. This table holds about 2 million clones, 85% to 95% found once. The sequenced material came from naive CD4+ T cells sorted from blood. The origin of the receptors is a man younger than 30 in good health. Both conserved end residues are part of each CDR3. Each record gives: J gene, D gene, V gene, clone size, CDR3 DNA, CDR3 protein. A D gene is named only where the DNA matches it firmly. A row's size may be missing; if present it is once, few, many or a size class.

J gene: TRBJ2-7; D gene: TRBD1; V gene: TRBV9; clone size: once; CDR3 DNA: TGTGCCAGCAGCCCTGACCCAGGGACAGCCTACGAGCAGTACTTC; CDR3 protein: CASSPDPGTAYEQYF
J gene: TRBJ2-7; D gene: TRBD1; V gene: TRBV29-1; clone size: NA; CDR3 DNA: TGCAGCGTTGAGCTCAACAGGGGATCCGAGCAGTACTTC; CDR3 protein: CSVELNRGSEQYF
J gene: TRBJ1-5; D gene: NA; V gene: TRBV2; clone size: NA; CDR3 DNA: TGTGCCAGCAGTTGGACGGGGCTAGGTGAACCCCAGCATTTT; CDR3 protein: CASSWTGLGEPQHF
J gene: TRBJ2-7; D gene: TRBD1; V gene: TRBV18; clone size: NA; CDR3 DNA: TGTGCCAGCTCACGAGCCGGGACAGCGGTCGGGAACGAGCAGTACTTC; CDR3 protein: CASSRAGTAVGNEQYF
J gene: TRBJ2-6; D gene: NA; V gene: TRBV28; clone size: NA; CDR3 DNA: TGTGCCAGCAGTTTATCCCCCCCGGGACAATTCTCTGGGGCCAACGTCCTGACTTTC; CDR3 protein: CASSLSPPGQFSGANVLTF
J gene: TRBJ1-2; D gene: NA; V gene: TRBV7-9; clone size: once; CDR3 DNA: TGTGCCAGCAGCCCAATCGGTGGCGGGTCGAGTGGCTACACCTTC; CDR3 protein: CASSPIGGGSSGYTF
J gene: TRBJ2-7; D gene: NA; V gene: TRBV28; clone size: NA; CDR3 DNA: TGTGCCACCGCCGAGAAGGGAAAGGGAGAGCAGTACTTC; CDR3 protein: CATAEKGKGEQYF
J gene: TRBJ2-2; D gene: NA; V gene: TRBV2; clone size: NA; CDR3 DNA: TGTGCCAGCAGGACAGGACTTTACTTGAACACCGGGGAGCTGTTTTTT; CDR3 protein: CASRTGLYLNTGELFF
J gene: TRBJ1-4; D gene: NA; V gene: TRBV2; clone size: NA; CDR3 DNA: TGTGCCAGCAAAGTCGGACTTTCAACTAATGAAAAACTGTTTTTT; CDR3 protein: CASKVGLSTNEKLFF
J gene: TRBJ1-3; D gene: TRBD1; V gene: TRBV15; clone size: NA; CDR3 DNA: TGTGCCACCAGCAGAGACGACAGGGGGTCTGGAAACACCATATATTTT; CDR3 protein: CATSRDDRGSGNTIYF
J gene: TRBJ2-7; D gene: NA; V gene: TRBV7-2; clone size: once; CDR3 DNA: TGTGCCAGCAGCTTATCCGGGACACAAAGGGCGCTTTACGAGCAGTACTTC; CDR3 protein: CASSLSGTQRALYEQYF
J gene: TRBJ1-2; D gene: NA; V gene: TRBV5-1; clone size: NA; CDR3 DNA: TGCGCCAGCAGCTTGGAGGTAGGGGCGGACTATGGCTACACCTTC; CDR3 protein: CASSLEVGADYGYTF
J gene: TRBJ2-3; D gene: NA; V gene: TRBV5-1; clone size: NA; CDR3 DNA: TGCGCCAGCAGCCCTAAAATATGGGGGGGCACAGATACGCAGTATTTT; CDR3 protein: CASSPKIWGGTDTQYF
J gene: TRBJ2-3; D gene: NA; V gene: TRBV18; clone size: NA; CDR3 DNA: TGTGCCAGCTCAAGCGCAGATACGCAGTATTTT; CDR3 protein: CASSSADTQYF
J gene: TRBJ2-2; D gene: NA; V gene: TRBV6-5; clone size: once; CDR3 DNA: TGTGCCAGCAGTTACGCTGCGAACACCGGGGAGCTGTTTTTT; CDR3 protein: CASSYAANTGELFF
J gene: TRBJ1-5; D gene: TRBD1; V gene: TRBV19; clone size: NA; CDR3 DNA: TGTGCCAGTAGTATGGGACAGGGTAATCAGCCCCAGCATTTT; CDR3 protein: CASSMGQGNQPQHF